The source of this T cell receptor (beta chain) is a study of T cell clusters in autoimmune cytopenias (dated by TCRdb to about 2019). Regarding the complete study: Of the approximately 42 healthy donor controls, 22 were female, and the group had a mean age of approximately 55 years and a median age of 59 years. TRB and IGH repertoires from peripheral blood were sequenced in autoimmune cytopenia patients at active disease and during treatment follow-up, with healthy, CLL and autoimmune hepatitis controls included alongside. Autoimmune hepatitis repertoires were compared against under 25 age- and sex-matched healthy donors. For primary cytopenia, 25 age-matched healthy donors were used as controls, and for secondary cytopenia, around 15 age-matched CLL patients were used as controls. A median TRB sequencing depth of 51,575 reads per sample was reached, and a median of roughly 2,500 distinct TRB clonotypes per sample was obtained. The goal of the study was to determine whether autoimmune cytopenia patients have a disease-specific immune repertoire signature that could serve as a blood-based biomarker.

To amplify TRB rearrangements, a touch-down multiplex PCR protocol was run with the TRB-A and TRB-B primer pools combined in a single tube. Two consecutive PCR reactions with Phusion HS II polymerase added Illumina adapters and sample indices to the amplicons. The amplicons were gel-purified using the NucleoSpin Gel and PCR Clean-up kit, after which quantification was performed by Qubit and quality was checked on an Agilent 2100 Bioanalyzer. Sequencing of the libraries was done on an Illumina MiSeq with 600-cycle, single-indexed, paired-end runs. The authors processed their data as follows. Alignment and assembly of TRB reads were performed with MiXCR version 2.1.12 and the default MiXCR reference library. Each unique CDR3 nucleotide sequence defined a clone, and only productive sequences with at least two reads were analysed. Alpha-parameterized diversity profiles (alpha 0 to 5), including the Shannon (alpha 1) and Simpson (alpha 2) indices, were computed with an R script to assess repertoire diversity. The tcR package was used to compute combinatorial TRB VJ usage, and cohorts were compared on this usage by principal component analysis with ade4. GLIPH was used to cluster TCRbeta CDR3s in pairs of cohorts matched for age and read depth, and a Wilcoxon test was used to compare cluster frequencies. Once TCRdb had reprocessed the reads, it stored one entry per CDR3 protein sequence and supplied no DNA. None of the V and J calls come from the authors' own analysis; TCRdb made them. This sample's table carries 9,000 to 13,000 distinct CDR3 sequences. The top ten constitute less than 5.5% of the sample.

What the authors observed across the whole study: Approximately 3-fold more exclusive TRB clusters were observed in healthy donors than in active autoimmune hepatitis patients, consistent with an autoimmunity-wide signature. A lack of physiological T cell clusters in primary autoimmune cytopenia patients was suggested by GLIPH, as 51 clusters were found to be exclusive to healthy donors versus 17 exclusive to patients. TRB repertoire shifts, with less even repertoires in secondary cytopenia and CLL, mostly reflected lymphoma bias rather than autoimmunity. In the comparison of secondary cytopenia with CLL, no cluster-lack signature showed up, apparently because the dominant lymphoma-associated repertoire masked the signature. The T cell clusters were defined in silico only, and their functional role remained to be validated experimentally.

Spanning cysteine to phenylalanine, the CDR3 consists of 18 amino acids. No DNA accompanies this entry. CDR1 and CDR2, looked up from the germline V gene, are SQVTM and ANQGSEA. Remarks on this clonotype: It has no known antigen specificity.

Per sample, approximately 0.25 ug of peripheral blood genomic DNA, around 40,000 genome equivalents, was used for TRB amplification. These data were also reused for a study on T cell repertoires in aging, cancer and after chemotherapy. The other study reports the following: Donors were distributed across six age groups ranging from 30 or younger to 70 or older, with at least three individuals included per group. Control TCR repertoires from healthy donors were recorded over several months to years, and clear clonal overlap was observed across re-sampling. The full dataset contained some 8.7 million TCR reads. Compared with age-matched healthy donors, untreated patients with either hematological or solid cancers had significantly lower TCR diversity in the blood along with higher clonality. In healthy donors, the decline in TCR diversity with age was mainly explained by loss of richness, whereas in cancer patients loss of evenness was also found to contribute. In both cancer cohorts, median generation probability rose over the chemotherapy interval, which suggests that the repertoire was reconstituted through rebound thymic output. According to the authors, the repertoire data do not allow conclusions to be drawn about immunological memory after chemotherapy. The study profiled peripheral blood TCR beta repertoires from healthy donors and cancer patients to examine immunoaging and T cell reconstitution after chemotherapy. The cohort comprised 200 to 250 cancer patients, approximately 91 with hematological and 124 with solid cancers, plus 95 healthy donors as a reference group. MiXCR versions 2.12 and 3.0.5 were used to process the TRB sequences. The repertoire metrics were Shannon diversity, evenness, clonality (calculated as one minus evenness), and diversity profiles parameterized by alpha from 0 to 5. The IGoR algorithm was used to compute generation probabilities of clones in paired pre- and post-chemotherapy samples.

Sequencing input: peripheral blood. The chain employs TRBV29-1 and TRBJ2-7; TCRdb's assignment of TRBD2 cannot be checked, as there is no DNA. The receptor was isolated from a human donor in good health. The CDR3 protein: CSPAVGGGLAGHLREQYF.